The 7 T cell receptor beta chains listed next were all sequenced from one sample in a study of identifying expanded T cells in peripheral blood. Using immunoSEQ multiplex PCR, the repertoire was profiled, and TCRdb retains in-frame clones only, with some absent. Here the sample spans 90,000 to 100,000 clones, 88% being singletons. Sequencing was carried out using blood. These receptors were obtained from a person aged 18 to 75 in good health.

V and J are TRBV7-3 and TRBJ2-1; D may be TRBD2 (6 bases). The germline V and J ends were trimmed by 2 bases and 3 bases, with 14 bases remaining between them. The CDR3 runs 16 residues. Germline CDR1 and CDR2: SGHTA and FQGTGA. CDR3 in DNA: TGTGCCAGCAGCTTAGGCGCCGCGGGAATCTACAATGAGCAGTTCTTC. It translates to CASSLGAAGIYNEQFF.

V usage is TRBV4-1 and J usage is TRBJ1-1; unclear D gene. The CDR3 covers 14 residues. The germline CDR1 and CDR2 sequences are MGHRA and YSYEKL. Trimming pared 1 base from V and 0 bases from J, leaving 6 bases between. The CDR3 coding sequence is TGCGCCAGCAGCCAAGTTATGATGAACACTGAAGCTTTCTTT. The encoded protein is CASSQVMMNTEAFF.

The chain has TRBV4-2 and TRBJ1-1; perhaps TRBD1 as D (6 bases). CDR3 length equals 13 residues. Trimming cost V 2 bases and J 3 bases, with 7 bases left between them. Germline V lookup: CDR1 LGHNA, CDR2 YNFKEQ. The CDR3: CASSQPGDTEAFF. The CDR3 DNA follows: TGTGCCAGCAGCCAACCAGGGGACACTGAAGCTTTCTTT.

This chain connects TRBV5-1 to TRBJ1-2; the match to TRBD1 covers 10 bases. The V gene's germline CDR1 is SGHRS and CDR2 YFSETQ. V gave up 4 bases and J gave up 7 bases; unmatched junction bases: 4. This CDR3 is built from 13 residues. Written as DNA, the CDR3 is TGCGCCAGCAGCACGGGACAGGGGACTGGCTACACCTTC. Translation gives CASSTGQGTGYTF.

This chain uses TRBV7-9 with TRBJ1-2, with a possible D match to TRBD1 (5 bases). The V end lost 5 bases, the J end lost 8 bases, and 21 bases lay between the germline ends. This CDR3 spans 15 amino acids. CDR1 SEHNR and CDR2 FQNEAQ come from the germline V gene (reference sequence). The CDR3: CASSLLGTSSRGYTF. The CDR3 bases are TGTGCCAGCAGCCTCTTGGGGACTAGTTCACGGGGCTACACCTTC.

The gene calls are TRBV7-8 and TRBJ1-5, with no clear D. This CDR3 is 16 amino acids long. Trimming removed 2 bases from V and 4 bases from J, with 15 bases in between. The germline gives CDR1 SGHVS, CDR2 FQNEAQ. Here the CDR3 DNA reads TGTGCCAGCAGCTTAAGCGATATGGGTGGGAATCAGCCCCAGCATTTT. It is translated as CASSLSDMGGNQPQHF.

This rearrangement joins TRBV7-8 to TRBJ1-1; perhaps TRBD1 as D (5 bases). This CDR3 has 16 residues. Germline loops: CDR1 SGHVS, CDR2 FQNEAQ. Trimming left V 6 bases short and J 3 bases short, with 20 bases between. CDR3 nucleotides: TGTGCCAGCAGTGGCCCCGGATCAGGGCAGGACACTGAAGCTTTCTTT. Amino acids: CASSGPGSGQDTEAFF.